The clone carrying this T cell receptor (beta chain) was counted between two and nine times. No antigen is known for it. The sample comes from a study of T cells in Graves' hyperthyroidism and ophthalmopathy. Broader study findings: In the blood, most expanded thyroid clonotypes above 0.001 appeared as well.

The V gene's germline CDR1 is KGHSH and CDR2 LQKENI. The CDR3 is 14 amino acids. Trimming took 2 bases from V and 8 from J, leaving 15 bases between them. There were TCR beta CDR3 regions amplified from RNA transcripts. In the first-round RT-PCR of the TCR CDR3, the HTBI primer set was used. TCRdb passed the multiplex PCR reads through MiXCR, listing each CDR3 protein once. The sample gives about 700,000 distinct CDR3 sequences, 12% to 15% of which show up once; roughly 10% is in the top ten. Uncontrolled infection, other autoimmune disease, pregnancy or lactation excluded patients. The clonotype originates from a woman aged 18-29 years with Graves' hyperthyroidism. J is TRBJ1-2 and V is TRBV18; possible D gene TRBD1, 5 bases. Sequences were obtained from blood. The CDR3 DNA reads TGTGCCAGCTCACCAGAATGGGGGAACAGGGGCTACACCTTC. Its translation is CASSPEWGNRGYTF. The full variable domain, completed using reference TRBV18 and TRBJ1-2, is NAGVMQNPRHLVRRRGQEARLRCSPMKGHSHVYWYRQLPEEGLKFMVYLQKENIIDESGMPKERFSAEFPKEGPSILRIQQVVRGDSAAYFCASSPEWGNRGYTFGSGTRLTVV.